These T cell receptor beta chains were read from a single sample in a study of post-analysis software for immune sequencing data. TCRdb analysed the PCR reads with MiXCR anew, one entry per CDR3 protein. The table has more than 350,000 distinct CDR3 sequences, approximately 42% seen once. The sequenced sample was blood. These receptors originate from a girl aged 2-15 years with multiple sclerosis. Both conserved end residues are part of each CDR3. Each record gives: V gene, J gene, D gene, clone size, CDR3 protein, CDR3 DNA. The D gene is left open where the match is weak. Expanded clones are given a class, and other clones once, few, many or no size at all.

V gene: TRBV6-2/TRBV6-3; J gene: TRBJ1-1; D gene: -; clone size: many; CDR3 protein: CASSYSMDTEAFF; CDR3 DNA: TGTGCCAGCAGTTACTCGATGGACACTGAAGCTTTCTTT
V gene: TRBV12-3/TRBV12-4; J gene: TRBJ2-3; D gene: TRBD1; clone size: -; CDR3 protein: CASTPGQGNADTQYF; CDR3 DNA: TGTGCCAGCACCCCGGGACAGGGTAATGCAGATACGCAGTATTTT
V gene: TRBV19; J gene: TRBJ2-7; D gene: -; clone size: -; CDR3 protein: CASSFQPDSYEQYF; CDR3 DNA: TGTGCCAGTAGTTTTCAACCCGACAGCTACGAGCAGTACTTC
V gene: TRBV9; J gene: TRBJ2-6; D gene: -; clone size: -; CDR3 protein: CASSPQGGGNWANVLTF; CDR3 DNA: TGTGCCAGCAGCCCGCAGGGAGGGGGCAACTGGGCCAACGTCCTGACTTTC
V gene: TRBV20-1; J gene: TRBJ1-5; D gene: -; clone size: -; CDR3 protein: CSASAGNQPQHF; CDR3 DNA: TGCAGTGCTAGTGCCGGGAACCAGCCCCAGCATTTT
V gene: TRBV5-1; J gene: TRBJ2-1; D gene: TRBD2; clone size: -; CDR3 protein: CASSSIAGTYNEQFF; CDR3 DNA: TGCGCCAGCAGCTCAATAGCGGGGACCTACAATGAGCAGTTCTTC
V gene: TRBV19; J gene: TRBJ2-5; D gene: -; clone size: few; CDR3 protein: CASRRGETQYF; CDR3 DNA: TGTGCCAGTAGACGGGGAGAGACCCAGTACTTC
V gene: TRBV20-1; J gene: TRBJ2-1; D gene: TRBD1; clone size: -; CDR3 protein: CSASTGEYNEQFF; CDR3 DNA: TGCAGTGCTAGCACAGGGGAGTACAATGAGCAGTTCTTC
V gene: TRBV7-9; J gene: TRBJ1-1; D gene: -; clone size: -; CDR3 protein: CASSPVIGVAVNTEAFF; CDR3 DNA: TGTGCCAGCAGCCCAGTTATCGGGGTAGCGGTGAACACTGAAGCTTTCTTT
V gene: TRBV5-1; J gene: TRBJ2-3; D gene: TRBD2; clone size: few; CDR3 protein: CASSSGTSGISTDTQYF; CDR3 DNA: TGCGCCAGCAGCTCTGGGACTAGCGGGATTAGCACAGATACGCAGTATTTT
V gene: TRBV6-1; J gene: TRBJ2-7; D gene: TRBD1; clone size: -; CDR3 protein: CASRPGQGGSDEQYF; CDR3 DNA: TGTGCCAGCAGACCTGGACAGGGAGGTTCGGACGAGCAGTACTTC
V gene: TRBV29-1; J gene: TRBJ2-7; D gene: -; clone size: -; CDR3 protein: CSVPGQGFYEQYF; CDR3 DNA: TGCAGCGTACCCGGGCAGGGCTTCTACGAGCAGTACTTC